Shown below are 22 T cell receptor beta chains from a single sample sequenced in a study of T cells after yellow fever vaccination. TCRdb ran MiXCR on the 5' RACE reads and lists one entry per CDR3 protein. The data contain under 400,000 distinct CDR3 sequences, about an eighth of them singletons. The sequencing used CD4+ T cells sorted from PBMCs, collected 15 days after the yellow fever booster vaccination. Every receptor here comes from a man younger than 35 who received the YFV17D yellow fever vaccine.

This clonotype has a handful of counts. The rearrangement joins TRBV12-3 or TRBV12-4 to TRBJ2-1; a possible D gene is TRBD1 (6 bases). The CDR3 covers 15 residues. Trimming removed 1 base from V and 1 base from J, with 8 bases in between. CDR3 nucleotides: TGTGCCAGCAGTTTAGAACAGGGATCCTACAATGAGCAGTTCTTC. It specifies CASSLEQGSYNEQFF.

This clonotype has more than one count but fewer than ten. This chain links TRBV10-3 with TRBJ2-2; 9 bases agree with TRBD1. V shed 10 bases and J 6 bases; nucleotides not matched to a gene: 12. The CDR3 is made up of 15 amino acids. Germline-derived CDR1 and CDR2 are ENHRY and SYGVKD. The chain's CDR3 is CATSRTGDGSGELFF. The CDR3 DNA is TGTGCCACCAGCCGGACAGGGGACGGGTCCGGGGAGCTGTTTTTT.

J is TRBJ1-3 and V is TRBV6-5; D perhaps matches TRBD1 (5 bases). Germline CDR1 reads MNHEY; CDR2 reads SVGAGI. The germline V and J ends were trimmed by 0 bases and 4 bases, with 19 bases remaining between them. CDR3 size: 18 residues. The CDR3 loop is CASSYSNRPRQGGNTIYF. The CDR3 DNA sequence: TGTGCCAGCAGTTACTCGAATCGGCCGCGGCAGGGCGGAAACACCATATATTTT.

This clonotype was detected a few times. This CDR3 reads CASSSPGLGRGEQFF. CDR3 coding DNA: TGTGCCAGCAGCTCGCCCGGACTAGGGCGGGGTGAGCAGTTCTTC. J is TRBJ2-1 and V is TRBV11-3, with 7 nucleotides matching TRBD2. J gave up 9 bases and V 4 bases, and 12 bases lay outside the gene matches. The CDR3 length is 15 residues. The germline V gene has CDR1 SGHNT and CDR2 YENEEA.

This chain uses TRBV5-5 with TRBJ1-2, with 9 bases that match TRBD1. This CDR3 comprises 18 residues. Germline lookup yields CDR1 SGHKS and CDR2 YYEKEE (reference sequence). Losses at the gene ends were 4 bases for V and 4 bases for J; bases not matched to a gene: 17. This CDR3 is CASSPVGPTGGPLYGYTF. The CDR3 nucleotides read TGTGCCAGCAGCCCTGTGGGCCCGACAGGGGGACCTCTCTATGGCTACACCTTC.

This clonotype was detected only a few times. The CDR3 DNA follows: TGCGCCAGCACACCTCAGGGAAATGGAAACACCATATATTTT. Its translation: CASTPQGNGNTIYF. The chain joins TRBV5-1 to TRBJ1-3; TRBD1 is a possible D gene (5 bases). CDR1 is SGHRS, CDR2 YFSETQ, per germline. This CDR3 contains 14 residues. Trimming removed 6 bases from V and 3 bases from J, with 13 bases in between.

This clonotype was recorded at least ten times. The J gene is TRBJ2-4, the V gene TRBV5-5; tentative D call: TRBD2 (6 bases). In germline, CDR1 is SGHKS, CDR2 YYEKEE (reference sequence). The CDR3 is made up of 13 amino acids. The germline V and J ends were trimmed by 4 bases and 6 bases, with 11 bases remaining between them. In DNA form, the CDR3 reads TGTGCCAGCAGCCCTTGGGACTCAAACATTCAGTACTTC. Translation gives CASSPWDSNIQYF.

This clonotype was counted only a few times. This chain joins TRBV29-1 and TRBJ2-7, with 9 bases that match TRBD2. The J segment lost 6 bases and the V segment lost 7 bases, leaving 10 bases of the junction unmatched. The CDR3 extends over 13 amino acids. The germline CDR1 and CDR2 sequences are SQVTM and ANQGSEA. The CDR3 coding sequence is TGCAGCGCCGTCGGGACTAGCATCGGCGAGCAGTACTTC. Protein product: CSAVGTSIGEQYF.

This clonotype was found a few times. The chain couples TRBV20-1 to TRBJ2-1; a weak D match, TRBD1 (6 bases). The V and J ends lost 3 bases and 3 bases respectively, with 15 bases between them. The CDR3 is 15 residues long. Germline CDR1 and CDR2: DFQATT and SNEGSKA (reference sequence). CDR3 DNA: TGCAGTGCTAGTCAGGGGCTCCTGCTCTACAATGAGCAGTTCTTC. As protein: CSASQGLLLYNEQFF.

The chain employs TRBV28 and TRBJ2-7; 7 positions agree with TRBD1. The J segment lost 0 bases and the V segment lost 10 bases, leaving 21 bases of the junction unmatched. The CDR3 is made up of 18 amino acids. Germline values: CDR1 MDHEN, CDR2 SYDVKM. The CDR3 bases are TGTGCCACCATTACTTTATCCGGGACAGCAACGAGCTCCTACGAGCAGTACGTC. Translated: CATITLSGTATSSYEQYV.

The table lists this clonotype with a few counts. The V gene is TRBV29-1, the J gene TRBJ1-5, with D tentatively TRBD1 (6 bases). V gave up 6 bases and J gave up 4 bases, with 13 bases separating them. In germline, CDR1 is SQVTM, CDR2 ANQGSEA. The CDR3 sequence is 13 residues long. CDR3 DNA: TGCAGCGTCCAGTGGACAGATAATCAGCCCCAGCATTTT. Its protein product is CSVQWTDNQPQHF.

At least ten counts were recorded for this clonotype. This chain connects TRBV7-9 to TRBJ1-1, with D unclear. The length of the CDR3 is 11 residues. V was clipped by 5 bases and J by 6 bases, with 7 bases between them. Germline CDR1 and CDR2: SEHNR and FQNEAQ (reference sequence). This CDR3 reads CASSPWAEAFF. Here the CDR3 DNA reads TGTGCCAGCAGCCCCTGGGCTGAAGCTTTCTTT.

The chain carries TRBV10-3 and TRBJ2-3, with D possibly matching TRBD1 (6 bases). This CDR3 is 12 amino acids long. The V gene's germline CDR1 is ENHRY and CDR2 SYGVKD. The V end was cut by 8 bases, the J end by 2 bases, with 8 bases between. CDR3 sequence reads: CAIGDTTDTQYF. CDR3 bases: TGTGCCATCGGGGACACCACAGATACGCAGTATTTT.

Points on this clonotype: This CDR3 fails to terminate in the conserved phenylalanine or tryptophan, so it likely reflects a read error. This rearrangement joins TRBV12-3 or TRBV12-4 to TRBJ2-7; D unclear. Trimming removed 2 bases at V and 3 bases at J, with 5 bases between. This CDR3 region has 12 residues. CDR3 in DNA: TGTGCCAGCAGTTTAATGGGCTACGAGCAGTACTAC. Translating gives CASSLMGYEQYY.

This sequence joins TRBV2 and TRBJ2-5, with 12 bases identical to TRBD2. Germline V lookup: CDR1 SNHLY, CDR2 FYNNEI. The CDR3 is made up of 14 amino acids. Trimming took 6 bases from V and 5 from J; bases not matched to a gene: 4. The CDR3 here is CASSPSGGAETQYF. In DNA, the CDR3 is TGTGCCAGCAGCCCTAGCGGGGGGGCGGAGACCCAGTACTTC.

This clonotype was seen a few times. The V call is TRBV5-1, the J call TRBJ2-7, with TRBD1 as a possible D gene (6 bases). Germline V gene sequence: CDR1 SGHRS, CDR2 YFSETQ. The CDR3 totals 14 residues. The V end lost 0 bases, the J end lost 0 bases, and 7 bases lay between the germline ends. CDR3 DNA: TGCGCCAGCAGCTTGGGGGACAACTCCTACGAGCAGTACTTC. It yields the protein CASSLGDNSYEQYF.

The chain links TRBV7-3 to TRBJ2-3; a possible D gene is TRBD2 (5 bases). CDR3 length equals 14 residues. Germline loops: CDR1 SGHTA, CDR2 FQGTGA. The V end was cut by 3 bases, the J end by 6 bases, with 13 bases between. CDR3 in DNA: TGTGCCAGCAGCTTCCGGGGTAAAACGGATACGCAGTATTTT. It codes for CASSFRGKTDTQYF. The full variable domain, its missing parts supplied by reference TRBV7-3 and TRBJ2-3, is GAGVSQTPSNKVTEKGKYVELRCDPISGHTALYWYRQSLGQGPEFLIYFQGTGAADDSGLPNDRFFAVRPEGSVSTLKIQRTERGDSAVYLCASSFRGKTDTQYFGPGTRLTVL.

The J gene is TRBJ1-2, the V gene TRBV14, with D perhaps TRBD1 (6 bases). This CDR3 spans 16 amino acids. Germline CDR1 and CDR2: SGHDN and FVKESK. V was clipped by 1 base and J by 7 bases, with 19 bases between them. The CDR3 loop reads CASSQGFATGSFGYTF. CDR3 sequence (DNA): TGTGCCAGCAGCCAAGGTTTCGCGACAGGATCTTTTGGCTACACCTTC.

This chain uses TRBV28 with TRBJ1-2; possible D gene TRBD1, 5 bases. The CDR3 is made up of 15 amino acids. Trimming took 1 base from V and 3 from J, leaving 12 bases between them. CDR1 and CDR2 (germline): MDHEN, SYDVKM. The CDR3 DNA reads TGTGCCAGCAGTTTATCGAGGGGCAAGGACTATGGCTACACCTTC. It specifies CASSLSRGKDYGYTF.

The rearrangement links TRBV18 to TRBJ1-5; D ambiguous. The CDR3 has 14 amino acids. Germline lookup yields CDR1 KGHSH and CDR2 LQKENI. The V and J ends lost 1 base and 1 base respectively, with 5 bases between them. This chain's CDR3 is CASSPQESNQPQHF. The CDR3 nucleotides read TGTGCCAGCTCACCACAGGAAAGCAATCAGCCCCAGCATTTT.

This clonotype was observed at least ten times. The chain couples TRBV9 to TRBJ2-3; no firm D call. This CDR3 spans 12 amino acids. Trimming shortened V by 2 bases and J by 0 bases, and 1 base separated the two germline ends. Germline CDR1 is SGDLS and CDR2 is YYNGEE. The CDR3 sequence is CASSVSTDTQYF. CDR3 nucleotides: TGTGCCAGCAGCGTTAGCACAGATACGCAGTATTTT. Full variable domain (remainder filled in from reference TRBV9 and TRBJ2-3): DSGVTQTPKHLITATGQRVTLRCSPRSGDLSVYWYQQSLDQGLQFLIQYYNGEERAKGNILERFSAQQFPDLHSELNLSSLELGDSALYFCASSVSTDTQYFGPGTRLTVL.

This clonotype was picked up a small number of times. The DNA for the CDR3 is TGTGCCAGCAGCCAGTCTCGATACGAGCAGTACTTC. Protein product: CASSQSRYEQYF. The chain carries TRBV7-2 and TRBJ2-7; D gene uncertain. The CDR3 covers 12 residues. V lost 5 bases to trimming and J lost 4 bases, with 9 bases between them. Germline loops: CDR1 SGHTA, CDR2 FQGNSA.